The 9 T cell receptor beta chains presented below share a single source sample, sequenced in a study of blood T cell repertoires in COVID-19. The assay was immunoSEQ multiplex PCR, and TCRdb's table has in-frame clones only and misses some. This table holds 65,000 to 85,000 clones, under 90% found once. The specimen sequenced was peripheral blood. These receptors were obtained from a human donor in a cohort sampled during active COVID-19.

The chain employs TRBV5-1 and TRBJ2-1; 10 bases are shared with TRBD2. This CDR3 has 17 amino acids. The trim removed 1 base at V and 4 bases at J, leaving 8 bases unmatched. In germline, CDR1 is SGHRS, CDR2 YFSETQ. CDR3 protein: CASSLIGLAEEYNEQFF. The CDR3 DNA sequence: TGCGCCAGCAGCTTGATAGGACTAGCGGAGGAATACAATGAGCAGTTCTTC. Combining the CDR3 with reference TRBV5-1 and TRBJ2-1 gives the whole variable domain KAGVTQTPRYLIKTRGQQVTLSCSPISGHRSVSWYQQTPGQGLQFLFEYFSETQRNKGNFPGRFSGRQFSNSRSEMNVSTLELGDSALYLCASSLIGLAEEYNEQFFGPGTRLTVL.

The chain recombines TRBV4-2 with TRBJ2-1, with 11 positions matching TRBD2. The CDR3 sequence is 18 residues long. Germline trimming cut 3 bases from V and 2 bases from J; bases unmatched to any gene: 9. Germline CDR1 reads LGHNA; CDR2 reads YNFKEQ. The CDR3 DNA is TGTGCCAGCAGCCAGGGAAGGCTACTAGCGGGAGCCTACAATGAGCAGTTCTTC. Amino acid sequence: CASSQGRLLAGAYNEQFF.

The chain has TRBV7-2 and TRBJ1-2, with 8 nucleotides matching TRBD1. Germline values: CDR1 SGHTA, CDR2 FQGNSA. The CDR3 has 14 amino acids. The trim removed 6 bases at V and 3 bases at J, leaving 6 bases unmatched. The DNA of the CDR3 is TGTGCCAGCAGTACGACAGGGGTGGACTATGGCTACACCTTC. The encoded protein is CASSTTGVDYGYTF.

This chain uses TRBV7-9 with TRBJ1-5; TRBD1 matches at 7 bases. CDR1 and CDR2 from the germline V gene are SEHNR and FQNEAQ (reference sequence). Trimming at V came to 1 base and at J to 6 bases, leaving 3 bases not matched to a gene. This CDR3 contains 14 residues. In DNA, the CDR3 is TGTGCCAGCAGCTTAGAGGGGGCTGGTCAGCCCCAGCATTTT. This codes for CASSLEGAGQPQHF.

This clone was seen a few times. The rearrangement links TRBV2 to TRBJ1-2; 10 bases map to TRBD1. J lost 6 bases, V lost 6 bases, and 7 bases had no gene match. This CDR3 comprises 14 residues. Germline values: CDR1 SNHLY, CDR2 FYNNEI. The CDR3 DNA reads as TGTGCCAGCAGGTGGACAGGGGGTAGCGATGGCTACACCTTC. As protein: CASRWTGGSDGYTF.

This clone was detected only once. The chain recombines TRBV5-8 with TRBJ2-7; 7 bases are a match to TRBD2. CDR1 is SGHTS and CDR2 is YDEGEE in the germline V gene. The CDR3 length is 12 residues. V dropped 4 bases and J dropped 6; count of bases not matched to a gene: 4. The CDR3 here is CASSVRGVEQYF. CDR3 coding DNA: TGTGCCAGCAGCGTCCGGGGGGTCGAGCAGTACTTC.

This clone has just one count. The CDR3 DNA follows: TGTGCCAGCAGTTTAGTTCCAACCGGGGAGCTGTTTTTT. It encodes CASSLVPTGELFF. This rearrangement joins TRBV12-3 or TRBV12-4 to TRBJ2-2; D is uncertain. V gave up 1 base and J gave up 5 bases, with 5 bases separating them. This CDR3 has 13 residues.

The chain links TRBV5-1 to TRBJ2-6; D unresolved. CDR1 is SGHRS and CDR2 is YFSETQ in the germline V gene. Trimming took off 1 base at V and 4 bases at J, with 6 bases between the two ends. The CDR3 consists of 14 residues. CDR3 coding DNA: TGCGCCAGCAGCTTGACTCCCGGGGCCAACGTCCTGACTTTC. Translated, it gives CASSLTPGANVLTF.

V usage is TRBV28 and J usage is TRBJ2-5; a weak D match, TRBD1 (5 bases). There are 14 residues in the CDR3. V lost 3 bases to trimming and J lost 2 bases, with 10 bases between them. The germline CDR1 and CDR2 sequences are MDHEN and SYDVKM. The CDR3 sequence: CASSFGGAQETQYF. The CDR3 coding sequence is TGTGCCAGCAGTTTTGGTGGGGCGCAAGAGACCCAGTACTTC.